A selection of T cell receptor beta chains follows, all from one sample in a study of technical replicates of blood from a few donors. The table came from immunoSEQ multiplex PCR; TCRdb's copy has only in-frame clones and leaves some out. Counted here are 55,000 to 75,000 clones, 93% occurring once; the ten biggest clones make up roughly 4%. The sequencing input was PBMCs. All receptors come from a human donor in good health. Some clones in this sample may be carry-over from other donors' samples. Both conserved end residues are part of each CDR3. Each record gives: D gene, J gene, V gene, clone size, CDR3 protein, CDR3 DNA. A D gene is named only where the DNA matches it firmly. A clone size is listed for some rows: how often the clone was seen (once, few, many), or a class if it is expanded.

>-|TRBJ2-7|TRBV5-1|-
CASSLDVGAVSF
TGCGCCAGCAGCTTGGATGTTGGAGCCGTTAGCTTC
>TRBD1|TRBJ1-1|TRBV4-3|-
CASSLLGWTGRGYTEAFF
TGCGCCAGCAGCCTTTTGGGGTGGACAGGTCGGGGGTACACTGAAGCTTTCTTT
>-|TRBJ2-7|TRBV5-4|-
CASSFLGSSSYEQYF
TGTGCCAGCAGCTTCCTCGGGAGCAGCTCCTACGAGCAGTACTTC
>-|TRBJ1-1|TRBV7-9|few
CASSPWESRNTEAFF
TGTGCCAGCAGCCCTTGGGAGAGTAGGAACACTGAAGCTTTCTTT
>TRBD2|TRBJ2-5|TRBV5-1|-
CASSFELADQRETQYF
TGCGCCAGCAGCTTCGAACTAGCGGATCAGAGGGAGACCCAGTACTTC
>TRBD2|TRBJ2-7|TRBV6-5|-
CASSYSSLAGSEQYF
TGTGCCAGCAGTTACTCGTCACTAGCGGGTTCCGAGCAGTACTTC
>-|TRBJ1-1|TRBV6-6|-
CASRLGGANTEAFF
TGTGCCAGCAGGTTGGGAGGGGCCAACACTGAAGCTTTCTTT
>TRBD2|TRBJ2-1|TRBV7-3|-
CASSLLAGGPPYNEQFF
TGTGCCAGCAGCTTACTCGCGGGGGGGCCCCCCTACAATGAGCAGTTCTTC
>-|TRBJ2-7|TRBV18|-
CASSPGTVEDEQYF
TGTGCCAGCTCACCCGGGACTGTAGAGGACGAGCAGTACTTC
>-|TRBJ2-7|TRBV30|-
CAWSLAGEQYF
TGTGCCTGGAGTTTGGCAGGGGAGCAGTACTTC
>TRBD2|TRBJ2-3|TRBV4-2|medium-sized
CASSQTTSGSADTQYF
TGTGCCAGCAGCCAGACGACTAGCGGGAGTGCAGATACGCAGTATTTT
>TRBD1|TRBJ2-1|TRBV11-2|-
CASSTRQGRSYNEQFF
TGTGCCAGCAGCACGCGACAGGGAAGGTCCTACAATGAGCAGTTCTTC
>TRBD1|TRBJ2-7|TRBV29-1|-
CSVGDRQRVGAYEQYF
TGCAGCGTGGGGGACAGACAACGAGTTGGGGCCTACGAGCAGTACTTC
>-|TRBJ2-5|TRBV5-3|-
CARSLTRGGVQETQYF
TGTGCCAGAAGCTTGACTAGAGGGGGGGTCCAAGAGACCCAGTACTTC
>TRBD1|TRBJ1-1|TRBV19|-
CATRTGGTEAFF
TGTGCCACCCGGACAGGGGGAACTGAAGCTTTCTTT
>TRBD2|TRBJ2-7|TRBV5-3|-
CARSFPGLAGGVYEQYF
TGTGCCAGAAGCTTCCCGGGACTAGCGGGAGGGGTCTACGAGCAGTACTTC
>TRBD1|TRBJ2-3|TRBV7-2|-
CAKTPGQGGADTQYF
TGTGCCAAGACCCCGGGACAGGGTGGGGCAGATACGCAGTATTTT
>TRBD1|TRBJ2-3|TRBV15|-
CVTTRWTGLSTDTQYF
TGTGTCACCACCCGGTGGACAGGACTCAGCACAGATACGCAGTATTTT
>-|TRBJ2-7|TRBV2|-
CASNGGGHEQYF
TGTGCCAGCAATGGAGGGGGCCACGAGCAGTACTTC
>TRBD1|TRBJ1-6|TRBV6-1|once
CASMTGAANSPLHF
TGTGCCAGCATGACAGGGGCCGCTAATTCACCCCTCCACTTT
>-|TRBJ1-5|TRBV27|-
CASSLFSRQDGQPQHF
TGTGCCAGCAGTTTGTTCTCGCGACAGGACGGTCAGCCCCAGCATTTT
>TRBD2|TRBJ2-7|TRBV4-3|-
CASSQDLAGLAGNEQYF
TGCGCCAGCAGCCAAGATCTGGCCGGACTAGCGGGAAACGAGCAGTACTTC
>-|TRBJ1-2|TRBV5-6|-
CASSLLRADYGYTF
TGTGCCAGCAGCTTACTCAGGGCGGACTATGGCTACACCTTC
>TRBD2|TRBJ2-7|TRBV7-8|-
CASSLEGGGAYEQYF
TGTGCCAGCAGCTTAGAGGGCGGGGGGGCCTACGAGCAGTACTTC
>-|TRBJ1-1|TRBV7-2|-
CASSMTGVKGKAFF
TGTGCCAGCAGCATGACAGGAGTTAAAGGGAAAGCTTTCTTT
>-|TRBJ1-5|TRBV7-2|-
CASSRVLDSNQPQHF
TGTGCCAGCAGCCGGGTTCTTGATAGCAATCAGCCCCAGCATTTT
>TRBD2|TRBJ2-1|TRBV25-1|-
CASSEFVLAGGPGSLFF
TGTGCCAGCAGTGAATTCGTACTAGCGGGAGGGCCGGGATCGCTGTTCTTC
>-|TRBJ2-7|TRBV6-6|-
CASSKYGNEQYF
TGTGCCAGCAGCAAGTACGGGAACGAGCAGTACTTC
>-|TRBJ2-3|TRBV9|-
CASSASGVGAADTQYF
TGTGCCAGCAGCGCGTCGGGGGTAGGGGCCGCAGATACGCAGTATTTT
>-|TRBJ1-1|TRBV18|-
CASSPGGTMNTEAFF
TGTGCCAGCTCACCCGGGGGGACCATGAACACTGAAGCTTTCTTT
>-|TRBJ1-1|TRBV7-2|-
CASSSLSMNTEAFF
TGTGCCAGCAGCTCCCTGAGCATGAACACTGAAGCTTTCTTT
>-|TRBJ2-1|TRBV9|-
CASSPGNFYNEQFF
TGTGCCAGCAGCCCCGGGAATTTCTACAATGAGCAGTTCTTC
>TRBD2|TRBJ2-5|TRBV5-4|-
CASSPGGVRIQETQYF
TGTGCCAGCAGCCCCGGGGGGGTTCGGATACAAGAGACCCAGTACTTC
>-|TRBJ2-3|TRBV11-1|-
CASSPLGADTQYF
TGTGCCAGCAGCCCCCTAGGGGCAGATACGCAGTATTTT
>TRBD1|TRBJ1-1|TRBV5-4|-
CASSRPGQGKTEAFF
TGTGCCAGCAGCCGACCGGGACAGGGAAAAACTGAAGCTTTCTTT
>-|TRBJ1-6|TRBV14|-
CASSQGSRGKSPLHF
TGTGCCAGCAGCCAAGGAAGCAGGGGCAAATCACCCCTCCACTTT
>TRBD1|TRBJ2-7|TRBV7-2|-
CASSLSVTGGFEQYF
TGTGCCAGCAGCTTAAGTGTCACAGGGGGGTTCGAGCAGTACTTC
>TRBD1|TRBJ1-5|TRBV2|-
CASREQGLGNQPQHF
TGTGCCAGCAGAGAACAGGGGCTGGGCAATCAGCCCCAGCATTTT
>-|TRBJ1-6|TRBV7-9|-
CATNEARQSSYNSPLHF
TGTGCCACCAATGAGGCCCGGCAGAGCTCCTATAATTCACCCCTCCACTTT
>TRBD2|TRBJ2-2|TRBV5-4|-
CASSLAQRGDTGELFF
TGTGCCAGCAGCTTGGCGCAGCGGGGGGACACCGGGGAGCTGTTTTTT
>TRBD1|TRBJ1-1|TRBV5-1|-
CASSRDRGSEAFF
TGCGCCAGCAGCAGGGACAGGGGGTCTGAAGCTTTCTTT
>-|TRBJ2-7|TRBV4-2|once
CASSLTPESSYEQYF
TGTGCCAGCAGCCTGACACCCGAAAGCTCCTACGAGCAGTACTTC
>-|TRBJ1-2|TRBV4-1|-
CASSQEPGRLGYGYTF
TGCGCCAGCAGCCAAGAGCCCGGCAGGTTGGGCTATGGCTACACCTTC
>TRBD1|TRBJ2-6|TRBV7-9|-
CASSLYGDRGPGANVLTF
TGTGCCAGCAGCTTATATGGAGACAGGGGACCTGGGGCCAACGTCCTGACTTTC
>TRBD2|TRBJ2-7|TRBV7-8|-
CASSHIGLTSGGSRSSYEQYF
TGTGCCAGCAGCCATATCGGCCTGACCAGCGGGGGATCCCGGAGCTCCTACGAGCAGTACTTC
>TRBD2|TRBJ2-5|TRBV6-5|-
CASSYAVGLAETQYF
TGTGCCAGCAGTTACGCCGTCGGACTAGCGGAGACCCAGTACTTC
>-|TRBJ1-1|TRBV6-4|-
CASSEVANTEAFF
TGTGCCAGCAGTGAAGTGGCTAACACTGAAGCTTTCTTT
>-|TRBJ1-2|TRBV6-5|-
CASSYRGGGYTF
TGTGCCAGCAGTTACCGGGGAGGGGGCTACACCTTC
>-|TRBJ2-7|TRBV2|-
CASAGQRPYEQYF
TGTGCCAGTGCCGGCCAGAGGCCCTACGAGCAGTACTTC
>-|TRBJ2-1|TRBV7-3|-
CASSLTSDHNEQFF
TGTGCCAGCAGCCTAACAAGCGACCACAATGAGCAGTTCTTC
>-|TRBJ1-1|TRBV23-1|-
CASFRRGGTEAFF
TGCGCCAGCTTCCGAAGGGGGGGAACTGAAGCTTTCTTT
>TRBD1|TRBJ2-1|TRBV19|once
CASSAWTGPDLGVQFF
TGTGCCAGTAGTGCTTGGACAGGGCCTGATTTAGGAGTGCAGTTCTTC
>TRBD1|TRBJ2-3|TRBV5-8|-
CASSSGTGLTDTQYF
TGTGCCAGCAGCTCCGGGACAGGCCTCACAGATACGCAGTATTTT